This T cell receptor (beta chain) was captured by sequencing in a study of shared clonotypes between healthy human individuals. At the level of the study: Donor composition was a couple of women and three men, aged 18 to 49.

Under the authors' procedure: Junction-only sequences without quality scores came from ImmunoSEQ, so filtering differed. The repertoire was sequenced with immunoSEQ multiplex PCR; TCRdb's copy has only in-frame clones and lacks some. V, J and clone size were drawn from that table, and D and trimming were deduced from the DNA. Of about 710,000 clones in the sample, 55% to 75% were seen once. Trimming removed 4 bases at V and 4 bases at J, with 11 bases between. Germline V CDR1 and CDR2: KGHSH, LQKENI. The CDR3 covers 14 residues. Sequences were obtained from memory CD4+ T cells sorted from blood. The subset here: CD45RA-negative fraction. The chain recombines TRBV18 with TRBJ1-5; TRBD1 is a possible D gene (6 bases). This clonotype was obtained from a woman in her 30s in good health. The CDR3, as DNA: TGTGCCAGCTCACTACAGGACAGAAATCAGCCCCAGCATTTT. This codes for CASSLQDRNQPQHF.